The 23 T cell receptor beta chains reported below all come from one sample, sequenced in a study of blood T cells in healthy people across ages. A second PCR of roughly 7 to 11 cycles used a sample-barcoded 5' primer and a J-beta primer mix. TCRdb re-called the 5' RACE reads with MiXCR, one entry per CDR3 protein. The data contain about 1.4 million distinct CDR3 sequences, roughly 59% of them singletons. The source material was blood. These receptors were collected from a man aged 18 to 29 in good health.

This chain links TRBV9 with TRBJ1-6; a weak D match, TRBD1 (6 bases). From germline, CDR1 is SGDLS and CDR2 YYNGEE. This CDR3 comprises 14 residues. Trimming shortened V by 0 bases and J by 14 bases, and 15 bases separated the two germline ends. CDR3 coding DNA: TGTGCCAGCAGCGTAGCACAGGGTCACGATACCCTCCACTTT. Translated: CASSVAQGHDTLHF.

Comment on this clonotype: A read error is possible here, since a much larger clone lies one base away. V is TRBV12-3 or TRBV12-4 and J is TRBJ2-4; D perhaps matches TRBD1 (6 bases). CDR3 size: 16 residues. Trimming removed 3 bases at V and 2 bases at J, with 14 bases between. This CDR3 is CASSLRMGATKNIQYF. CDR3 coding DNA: TGTGCCAGCAGTTTGAGGATGGGGGCGACCAAAAACATTCAGTACTTC.

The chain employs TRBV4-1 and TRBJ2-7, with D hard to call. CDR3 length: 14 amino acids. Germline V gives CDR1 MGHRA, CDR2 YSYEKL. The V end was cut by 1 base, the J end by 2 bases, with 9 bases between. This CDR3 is CASSQGHSAYEQYF. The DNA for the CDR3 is TGCGCCAGCAGCCAAGGACATTCCGCCTACGAGCAGTACTTC.

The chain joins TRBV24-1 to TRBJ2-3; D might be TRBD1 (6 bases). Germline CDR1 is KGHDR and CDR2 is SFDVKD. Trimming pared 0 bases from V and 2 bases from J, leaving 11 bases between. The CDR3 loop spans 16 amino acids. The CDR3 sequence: CATSDLDDRFTDTQYF. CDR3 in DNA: TGTGCCACCAGTGATTTGGATGACAGGTTCACAGATACGCAGTATTTT.

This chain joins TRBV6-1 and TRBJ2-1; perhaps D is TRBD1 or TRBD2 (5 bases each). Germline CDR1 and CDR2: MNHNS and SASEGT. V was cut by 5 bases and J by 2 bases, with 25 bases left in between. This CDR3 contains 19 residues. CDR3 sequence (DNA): TGTGCCAGCAGTCAGGGAGTTTTTCTGTTTGAGAAAACCTACAATGAGCAGTTCTTC. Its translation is CASSQGVFLFEKTYNEQFF.

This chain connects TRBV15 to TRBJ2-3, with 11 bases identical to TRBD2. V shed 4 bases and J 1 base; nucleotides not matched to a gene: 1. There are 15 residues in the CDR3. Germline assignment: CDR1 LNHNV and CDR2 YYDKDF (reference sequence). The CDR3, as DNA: TGTGCCACCAGCAAACTAGCGGGGGGCACAGATACGCAGTATTTT. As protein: CATSKLAGGTDTQYF.

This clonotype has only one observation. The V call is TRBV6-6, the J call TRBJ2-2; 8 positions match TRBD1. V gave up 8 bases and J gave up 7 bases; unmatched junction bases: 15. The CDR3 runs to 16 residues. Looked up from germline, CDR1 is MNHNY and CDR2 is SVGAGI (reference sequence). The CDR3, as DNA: TGTGCCAGCTTTCCCGCGGACAGGGCTTTTGTCGGGGAGCTGTTTTTT. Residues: CASFPADRAFVGELFF.

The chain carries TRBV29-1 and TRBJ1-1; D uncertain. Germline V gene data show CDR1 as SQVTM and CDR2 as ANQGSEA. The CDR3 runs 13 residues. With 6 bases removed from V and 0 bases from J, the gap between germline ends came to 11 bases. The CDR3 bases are TGCAGCGTGCACGGGGTACTGAACACTGAAGCTTTCTTT. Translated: CSVHGVLNTEAFF. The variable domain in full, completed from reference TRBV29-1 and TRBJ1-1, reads SAVISQKPSRDICQRGTSLTIQCQVDSQVTMMFWYRQQPGQSLTLIATANQGSEATYESGFVIDKFPISRPNLTFSTLTVSNMSPEDSSIYLCSVHGVLNTEAFFGQGTRLTVV.

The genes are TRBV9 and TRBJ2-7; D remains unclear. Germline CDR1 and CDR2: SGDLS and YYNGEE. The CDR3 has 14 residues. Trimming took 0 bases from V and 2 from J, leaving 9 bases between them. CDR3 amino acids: CASSVGTLAYEQYF. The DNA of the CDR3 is TGTGCCAGCAGCGTAGGAACTCTCGCCTACGAGCAGTACTTC.

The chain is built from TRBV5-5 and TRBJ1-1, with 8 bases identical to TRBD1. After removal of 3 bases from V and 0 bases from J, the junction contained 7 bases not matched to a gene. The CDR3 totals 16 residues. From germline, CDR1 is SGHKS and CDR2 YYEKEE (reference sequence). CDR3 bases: TGTGCCAGCAGCTATAGGACAGGGCTAATGAACACTGAAGCTTTCTTT. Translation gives CASSYRTGLMNTEAFF.

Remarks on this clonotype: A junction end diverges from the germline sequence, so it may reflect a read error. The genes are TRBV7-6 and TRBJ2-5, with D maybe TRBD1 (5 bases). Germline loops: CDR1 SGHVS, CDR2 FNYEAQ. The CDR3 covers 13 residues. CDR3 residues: CASNLSGFGTQYF. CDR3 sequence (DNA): TGTGCCAGCAACTTATCAGGGTTTGGGACCCAGTACTTC.

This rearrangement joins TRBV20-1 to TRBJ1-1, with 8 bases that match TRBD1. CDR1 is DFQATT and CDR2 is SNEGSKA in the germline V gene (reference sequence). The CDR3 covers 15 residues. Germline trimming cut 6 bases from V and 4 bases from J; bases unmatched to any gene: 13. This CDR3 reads CSAPIDTQGVTEAFF. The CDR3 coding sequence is TGCAGTGCCCCCATAGATACACAGGGGGTCACTGAAGCTTTCTTT.

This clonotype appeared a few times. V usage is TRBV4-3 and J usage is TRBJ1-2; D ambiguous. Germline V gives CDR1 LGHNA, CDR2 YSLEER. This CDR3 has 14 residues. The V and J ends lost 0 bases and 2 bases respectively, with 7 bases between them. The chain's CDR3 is CASSQDMVNYGYTF. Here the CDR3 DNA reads TGCGCCAGCAGCCAAGATATGGTGAACTATGGCTACACCTTC.

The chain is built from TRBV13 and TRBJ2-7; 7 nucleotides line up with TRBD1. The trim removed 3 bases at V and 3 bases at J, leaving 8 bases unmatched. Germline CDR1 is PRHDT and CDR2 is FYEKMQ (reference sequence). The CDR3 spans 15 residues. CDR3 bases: TGTGCCAGCAGCTTCAGGGGGTACGGACACTACGAGCAGTACTTC. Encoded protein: CASSFRGYGHYEQYF.

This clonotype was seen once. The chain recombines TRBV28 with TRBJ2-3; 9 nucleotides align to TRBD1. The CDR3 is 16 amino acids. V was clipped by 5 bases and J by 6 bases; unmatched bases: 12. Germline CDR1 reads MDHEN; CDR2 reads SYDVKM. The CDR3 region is CASSPYGTGREDTQYF. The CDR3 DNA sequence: TGTGCCAGCAGTCCGTACGGGACAGGGAGAGAGGATACGCAGTATTTT.

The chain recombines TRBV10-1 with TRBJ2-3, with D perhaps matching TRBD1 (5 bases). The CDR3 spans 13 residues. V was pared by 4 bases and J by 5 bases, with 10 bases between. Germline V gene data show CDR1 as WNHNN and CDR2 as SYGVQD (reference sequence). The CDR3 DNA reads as TGCGCCAGCAGTGTCCTCAGGGAAGATACGCAGTATTTT. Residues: CASSVLREDTQYF.

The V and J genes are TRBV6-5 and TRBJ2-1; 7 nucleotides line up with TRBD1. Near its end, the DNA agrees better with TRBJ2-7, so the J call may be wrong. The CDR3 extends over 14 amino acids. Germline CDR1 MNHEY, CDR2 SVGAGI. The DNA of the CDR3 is TGTGCCAGCAGTTTCACGGACAGGTACAATGAGCAGTACTTC. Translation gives CASSFTDRYNEQYF.

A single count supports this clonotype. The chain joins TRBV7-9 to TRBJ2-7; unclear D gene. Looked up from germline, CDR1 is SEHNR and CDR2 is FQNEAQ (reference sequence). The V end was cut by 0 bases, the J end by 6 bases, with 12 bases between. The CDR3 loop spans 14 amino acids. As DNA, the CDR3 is TGTGCCAGCAGCTTAGCAGGGCGGCTTGGCGAGCAGTACTTC. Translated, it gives CASSLAGRLGEQYF.

CDR3 nucleotides: TGTGCCGCCGGTCGGAACAGGGAAAATGAGAGGTTCTTC. This codes for CAAGRNRENERFF. The rearrangement uses TRBV2 and TRBJ2-1; the D gene is possibly TRBD1 (6 bases). The CDR3 length is 13 residues. With 11 bases removed from V and 15 bases from J, the gap between germline ends came to 26 bases. Germline CDR1 SNHLY, CDR2 FYNNEI.

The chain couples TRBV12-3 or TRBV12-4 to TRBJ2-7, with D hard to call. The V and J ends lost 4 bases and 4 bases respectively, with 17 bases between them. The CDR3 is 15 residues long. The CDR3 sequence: CASSSHGRVRYEQYF. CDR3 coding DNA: TGTGCCAGCAGTTCTCATGGACGGGTTCGATACGAGCAGTACTTC.

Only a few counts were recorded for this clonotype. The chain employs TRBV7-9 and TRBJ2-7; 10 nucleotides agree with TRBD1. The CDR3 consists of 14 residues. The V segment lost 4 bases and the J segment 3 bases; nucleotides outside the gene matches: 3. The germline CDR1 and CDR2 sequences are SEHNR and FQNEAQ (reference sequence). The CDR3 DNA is TGTGCCAGCAGCTCTGGGGACAGGGGCTACGAGCAGTACTTC. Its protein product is CASSSGDRGYEQYF.

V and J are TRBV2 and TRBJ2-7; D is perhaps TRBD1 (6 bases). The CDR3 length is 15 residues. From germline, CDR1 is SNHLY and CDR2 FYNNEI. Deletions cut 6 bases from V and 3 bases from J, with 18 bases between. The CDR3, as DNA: TGTGCCAGCAGATCAGACAGGAAGGTCAACTACGAGCAGTACTTC. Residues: CASRSDRKVNYEQYF.

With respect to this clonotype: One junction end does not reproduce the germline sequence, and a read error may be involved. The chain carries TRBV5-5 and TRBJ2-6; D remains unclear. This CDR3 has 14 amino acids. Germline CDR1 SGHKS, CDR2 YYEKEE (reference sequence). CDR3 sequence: CACSLRSGANVLTF. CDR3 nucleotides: TGTGCCTGCAGCTTGAGGTCTGGGGCCAACGTCCTGACTTTC.